The 27 T cell receptor beta chains below come from one sample, sequenced in a study of blood T cell repertoires in COVID-19. Some clones are missing from TCRdb's copy, which holds only in-frame ones; the method was immunoSEQ multiplex PCR. This table holds around 110,000 clones, about two thirds found once. The source material was peripheral blood. The receptors were sampled from a human donor with acute or convalescent COVID-19. The donor label of this sample is uncertain.

Here the CDR3 reads CASSDHSREETQYF. Written as DNA, the CDR3 is TGTGCCAGCAGTGATCATAGCCGAGAAGAGACCCAGTACTTC. V gene TRBV6-1 combines with J gene TRBJ2-5, with no clear D. Deletions cut 3 bases from V and 3 bases from J, with 11 bases between. This CDR3 has 14 amino acids. Germline V gives CDR1 MNHNS, CDR2 SASEGT.

V usage is TRBV6-5 and J usage is TRBJ1-6, with 10 bases lining up with TRBD1. Germline V CDR1 and CDR2: MNHEY, SVGAGI. V was pared by 6 bases and J by 8 bases, with 4 bases of the junction left unmatched. The CDR3 runs to 14 residues. The CDR3 loop is CASRVDRGDSPLHF. The CDR3 nucleotides read TGTGCCAGCAGAGTGGACAGGGGGGATTCACCCCTCCACTTT.

The chain combines TRBV12-3 or TRBV12-4 with TRBJ2-1; possible D gene TRBD2, 5 bases. The CDR3 contains 13 residues. The V end lost 2 bases, the J end lost 8 bases, and 10 bases lay between the germline ends. For the CDR3, the DNA is TGTGCCAGCAGTTTAAGGCTAGCCCATGAGCAGTTCTTC. The encoded protein is CASSLRLAHEQFF.

This clone was detected ten times or more. The J gene is TRBJ2-3, the V gene TRBV4-2; 8 bases line up with TRBD2. V lost 0 bases and J lost 4; bases outside the gene matches: 6. Germline assignment: CDR1 LGHNA and CDR2 YNFKEQ. The CDR3 is 16 residues long. The DNA of the CDR3 is TGTGCCAGCAGCCAAGAGGAGGGCGGGGGGCCAGATACGCAGTATTTT. This gives the protein CASSQEEGGGPDTQYF.

The chain is built from TRBV5-1 and TRBJ1-2, with 10 bases that match TRBD1. Trimming at V came to 0 bases and at J to 8 bases, leaving 4 bases not matched to a gene. The CDR3 runs to 14 residues. In germline, CDR1 is SGHRS, CDR2 YFSETQ. CDR3: CASSLGQGARGYTF. The CDR3 nucleotides are TGCGCCAGCAGCTTGGGACAGGGGGCGAGGGGCTACACCTTC.

This clone was observed a handful of times. The chain links TRBV14 to TRBJ2-6; D remains unclear. CDR3 length: 17 residues. Trimming left V 1 base short and J 0 bases short, with 10 bases between. Germline V lookup: CDR1 SGHDN, CDR2 FVKESK. The CDR3 protein is CASSQVRSISGANVLTF. CDR3 nucleotides: TGTGCCAGCAGCCAAGTCCGGAGTATCTCTGGGGCCAACGTCCTGACTTTC.

This clone was seen many times. The chain recombines TRBV2 with TRBJ2-7; D possibly corresponds to TRBD2 (5 bases). V was trimmed by 6 bases and J by 0 bases, leaving 9 bases between them. The length of the CDR3 is 13 residues. Germline CDR1 is SNHLY and CDR2 is FYNNEI. CDR3 region: CASRDSSSYEQYV. In DNA, the CDR3 is TGTGCCAGCAGGGACTCGAGCTCCTACGAGCAGTACGTC.

J is TRBJ2-3 and V is TRBV14; 7 bases agree with TRBD1. V lost 2 bases to trimming and J lost 0 bases; unmatched junction nucleotides: 8. The CDR3 totals 17 residues. Per germline, CDR1 SGHDN and CDR2 FVKESK. The CDR3 region is CASSQTRGLWSTDTQYF. CDR3 nucleotide sequence: TGTGCCAGCAGCCAAACTAGGGGGCTTTGGAGCACAGATACGCAGTATTTT.

The gene calls are TRBV30 and TRBJ1-1; no definite D call. Trimming removed 1 base from V and 8 bases from J, with 14 bases in between. The CDR3 length is 13 residues. Per the germline V gene, CDR1 is GTSNPN and CDR2 is SVGIG (reference sequence). CDR3 loop: CAWSGELGREAFF. Here the CDR3 DNA reads TGTGCCTGGAGTGGGGAGTTGGGTAGGGAAGCTTTCTTT.

This chain joins TRBV7-8 and TRBJ1-5; D unclear. The CDR3 covers 13 residues. V shed 7 bases and J shed 4 bases, with 11 bases lying between them. Germline V lookup: CDR1 SGHVS, CDR2 FQNEAQ. CDR3 residues: CASNGEMNQPQHF. CDR3 in DNA: TGTGCCAGCAACGGAGAGATGAATCAGCCCCAGCATTTT.

The CDR3: CASSLAGGELEQYV. CDR3 DNA sequence: TGTGCCAGCAGCCTAGCGGGGGGGGAACTCGAGCAGTACGTC. This rearrangement joins TRBV2 to TRBJ2-7; 12 positions match TRBD2. There are 14 residues in the CDR3. J gave up 6 bases and V 6 bases, and 6 bases lay outside the gene matches. Germline V gene sequence: CDR1 SNHLY, CDR2 FYNNEI.

The gene calls are TRBV2 and TRBJ2-3, with D possibly being TRBD1 (6 bases). Germline CDR1 is SNHLY and CDR2 is FYNNEI. The CDR3 spans 15 residues. Trimming stripped 3 bases from V and 6 bases from J, with 16 bases between. CDR3 amino acids: CASSDSQGKFDTQYF. The CDR3 DNA reads TGTGCCAGCAGTGATTCACAGGGAAAGTTTGATACGCAGTATTTT.

The rearrangement uses TRBV7-9 and TRBJ2-5; TRBD2 might be the D (5 bases). CDR3 size: 14 residues. V dropped 3 bases and J dropped 5 bases, with 13 bases sitting between them. Germline CDR1 is SEHNR and CDR2 is FQNEAQ (reference sequence). CDR3 loop: CASSFPLARETQYF. In nucleotides, the CDR3 is TGTGCCAGCAGCTTCCCTCTAGCCCGGGAGACCCAGTACTTC.

This clone appeared many times. The chain combines TRBV19 with TRBJ1-1, with no clear D. The germline V gene encodes CDR1 LNHDA and CDR2 SQIVND (reference sequence). Trimming pared 1 base from V and 4 bases from J, leaving 10 bases between. The CDR3 has 14 amino acids. The CDR3 loop reads CASSIGGFSTEAFF. CDR3 in DNA: TGTGCCAGTAGTATAGGAGGGTTTAGCACTGAAGCTTTCTTT.

This clone has a count of ten or more. The V gene is TRBV29-1, the J gene TRBJ2-3; 10 bases line up with TRBD1. J lost 1 base, V lost 5 bases, and 9 bases had no gene match. The CDR3 loop spans 16 amino acids. Germline V gene sequence: CDR1 SQVTM, CDR2 ANQGSEA. The CDR3 is CSVPPTGGFGTDTQYF. In DNA, the CDR3 is TGCAGCGTTCCTCCGACAGGGGGCTTCGGCACAGATACGCAGTATTTT.

The V gene is TRBV18, the J gene TRBJ1-4; D is perhaps TRBD1 (6 bases). Trimming cost V 4 bases and J 7 bases, with 16 bases left between them. Germline V gene data show CDR1 as KGHSH and CDR2 as LQKENI. This CDR3 contains 15 residues. This CDR3 reads CASSLVGASAEKLFF. CDR3 sequence (DNA): TGTGCCAGCTCACTCGTGGGGGCATCGGCTGAAAAACTGTTTTTT.

This clone has just a few counts. The V and J genes are TRBV13 and TRBJ2-2; maybe TRBD1 (5 bases). The CDR3 spans 17 residues. Germline loops: CDR1 PRHDT, CDR2 FYEKMQ (reference sequence). V lost 5 bases to trimming and J lost 3 bases, with 19 bases between them. CDR3: CASSPYQGYQDTGELFF. The DNA of the CDR3 is TGTGCCAGCAGCCCCTACCAGGGTTATCAGGACACCGGGGAGCTGTTTTTT.

The V and J genes are TRBV19 and TRBJ2-1; 12 nucleotides agree with TRBD2. Trimming cost V 2 bases and J 5 bases; bases outside gene matches: 10. This CDR3 has 18 amino acids. The germline gives CDR1 LNHDA, CDR2 SQIVND (reference sequence). CDR3 sequence reads: CASSISLAGGRTDNEQFF. CDR3 sequence (DNA): TGTGCCAGTAGTATATCGCTAGCGGGGGGGAGAACTGACAATGAGCAGTTCTTC. The full variable domain, completed using reference TRBV19 and TRBJ2-1, is DGGITQSPKYLFRKEGQNVTLSCEQNLNHDAMYWYRQDPGQGLRLIYYSQIVNDFQKGDIAEGYSVSREKKESFPLTVTSAQKNPTAFYLCASSISLAGGRTDNEQFFGPGTRLTVL.

The count of this clone is one. The chain uses TRBV6-5 and TRBJ2-2, with D possibly being TRBD1 (5 bases). The V and J ends lost 6 bases and 6 bases respectively, with 17 bases between them. This CDR3 has 15 amino acids. Germline CDR1 is MNHEY and CDR2 is SVGAGI. CDR3 in amino acids: CASRWGKSGAGELFF. The CDR3 DNA follows: TGTGCCAGCAGGTGGGGCAAGTCGGGCGCCGGGGAGCTGTTTTTT.

The chain is built from TRBV11-2 and TRBJ1-5; the D gene is possibly TRBD1 (6 bases). V was clipped by 0 bases and J by 2 bases, with 8 bases between them. Germline V CDR1 and CDR2: SGHAT, FQNNGV. The CDR3 totals 15 residues. CDR3 loop: CASSLEAGGNQPQHF. Written as DNA, the CDR3 is TGTGCCAGCAGCTTAGAGGCAGGGGGCAATCAGCCCCAGCATTTT.

The rearrangement links TRBV20-1 to TRBJ1-4; tentative D call: TRBD1 (6 bases). This CDR3 contains 15 residues. The germline V and J ends were trimmed by 3 bases and 1 base, with 12 bases remaining between them. Per germline, CDR1 DFQATT and CDR2 SNEGSKA (reference sequence). Written as DNA, the CDR3 is TGCAGTGCTAGTAGCAGGGGAATAACTAATGAAAAACTGTTTTTT. Protein sequence: CSASSRGITNEKLFF.

The rearrangement uses TRBV28 and TRBJ1-5; TRBD1 might be the D (5 bases). The V end lost 7 bases, the J end lost 3 bases, and 13 bases lay between the germline ends. Germline V gene data show CDR1 as MDHEN and CDR2 as SYDVKM. CDR3 size: 14 residues. The CDR3 bases are TGTGCCAGCACCCAGGGAGGGTCCAATCAGCCCCAGCATTTT. Amino acid sequence: CASTQGGSNQPQHF.

V gene TRBV10-3 combines with J gene TRBJ1-5, with a weak D call TRBD1 (5 bases). The CDR3 runs to 14 residues. Germline loops: CDR1 ENHRY, CDR2 SYGVKD. V was cut by 3 bases and J by 6 bases, with 12 bases left in between. The CDR3 reads CAISEAGSPQPQHF. In DNA form, the CDR3 reads TGTGCCATCAGTGAAGCAGGGTCGCCTCAGCCCCAGCATTTT.

This clone was seen only once. The V gene is TRBV7-2, the J gene TRBJ2-2; maybe TRBD1 (6 bases). The CDR3 extends over 14 amino acids. V was cut by 4 bases and J by 5 bases, with 11 bases left in between. The germline CDR1 and CDR2 sequences are SGHTA and FQGNSA. In DNA, the CDR3 is TGTGCCAGCAGCTCCGAACAGGGAACCGGGGAGCTGTTTTTT. It is translated as CASSSEQGTGELFF.

This chain uses TRBV6-5 with TRBJ1-2; 7 bases agree with TRBD1. V lost 10 bases and J lost 8; bases outside the gene matches: 13. The CDR3 loop spans 13 amino acids. Germline lookup yields CDR1 MNHEY and CDR2 SVGAGI. The CDR3 nucleotides read TGTGCCACCCGGGACAGTGCAACAGGGGGCTACACCTTC. Its translation is CATRDSATGGYTF.

The chain uses TRBV28 and TRBJ1-2; the D gene is possibly TRBD1 (5 bases). The germline CDR1 and CDR2 sequences are MDHEN and SYDVKM. The CDR3 spans 15 residues. The V and J ends lost 4 bases and 3 bases respectively, with 15 bases between them. The CDR3 DNA sequence: TGTGCCAGCAGTTCCCCTAGGGGAGGGGACTATGGCTACACCTTC. This codes for CASSSPRGGDYGYTF.

The chain is built from TRBV6-2 or TRBV6-3 and TRBJ2-7; 9 nucleotides match TRBD1. The CDR3 is 16 residues long. After removal of 0 bases from V and 5 bases from J, the junction contained 8 bases not matched to a gene. The germline CDR1 and CDR2 sequences are MNHEY and SVGEGT. The CDR3 here is CASSYSGTGRTHEQYV. The CDR3 DNA reads as TGTGCCAGCAGTTACTCCGGGACAGGGAGGACGCACGAGCAGTACGTC.